This T cell receptor (beta chain) is drawn from a study of spatial heterogeneity in lung cancer. Study information: Consistent detection of more beta-chain than alpha-chain sequences was observed.

The CDR3 contains 16 residues. V lost 7 bases and J lost 3, with 19 bases in between. Germline loops: CDR1 MNHEY, CDR2 SVGEGT. This clonotype was recorded many times. Every molecule of TCR cDNA had its own unique molecular identifier. TCRdb reprocessed the 5' RACE reads with MiXCR, giving one entry per CDR3 protein. The sample has 85,000 to 100,000 distinct CDR3 sequences; approximately 12% are singletons. Sample time point: sample taken at primary tumor resection. The sequenced material consisted of unsorted whole RNA from tumor, nontumor lung or frozen PBMC. This TCR derives from a male donor with early-stage non-small cell lung cancer. J is TRBJ2-4 and V is TRBV6-2 or TRBV6-3; a weak D match, TRBD2 (6 bases). Sequencing used PBMCs, obtained at surgery. The CDR3 bases are TGTGCCAGCATTCCGGGACTCCAAACGGGCAAAAACATTCAGTACTTC. Protein sequence: CASIPGLQTGKNIQYF.